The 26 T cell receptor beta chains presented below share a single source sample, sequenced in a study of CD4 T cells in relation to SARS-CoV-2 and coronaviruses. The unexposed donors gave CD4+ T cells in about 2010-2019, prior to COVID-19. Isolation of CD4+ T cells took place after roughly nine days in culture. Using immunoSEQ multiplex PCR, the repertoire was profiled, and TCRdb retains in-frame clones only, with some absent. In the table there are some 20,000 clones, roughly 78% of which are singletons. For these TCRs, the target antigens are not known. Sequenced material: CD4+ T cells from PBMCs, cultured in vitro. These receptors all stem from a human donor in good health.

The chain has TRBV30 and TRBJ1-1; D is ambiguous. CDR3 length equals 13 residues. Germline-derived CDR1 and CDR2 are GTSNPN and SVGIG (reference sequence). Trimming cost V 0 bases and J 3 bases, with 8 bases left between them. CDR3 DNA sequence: TGTGCCTGGAGTGTACAACTAGACACTGAAGCTTTCTTT. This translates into CAWSVQLDTEAFF.

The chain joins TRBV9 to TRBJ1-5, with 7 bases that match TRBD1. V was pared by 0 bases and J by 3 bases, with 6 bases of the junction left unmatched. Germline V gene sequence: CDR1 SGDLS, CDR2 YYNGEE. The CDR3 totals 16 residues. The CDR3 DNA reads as TGTGCCAGCAGCGTAGCGGGCAGGGGGAACAATCAGCCCCAGCATTTT. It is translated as CASSVAGRGNNQPQHF.

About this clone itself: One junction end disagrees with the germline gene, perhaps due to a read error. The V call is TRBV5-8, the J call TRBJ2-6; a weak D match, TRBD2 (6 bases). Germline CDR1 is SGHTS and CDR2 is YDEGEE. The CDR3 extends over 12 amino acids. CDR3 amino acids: CASSFYSGTASF. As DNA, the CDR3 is TGTGCCAGCAGCTTCTATTCCGGGACTGCATCCTTC.

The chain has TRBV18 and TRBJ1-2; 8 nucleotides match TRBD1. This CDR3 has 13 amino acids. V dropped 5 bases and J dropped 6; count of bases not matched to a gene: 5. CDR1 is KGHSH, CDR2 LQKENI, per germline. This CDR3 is CASSGQGLDGYTF. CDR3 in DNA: TGTGCCAGCTCAGGACAGGGTCTAGATGGCTACACCTTC.

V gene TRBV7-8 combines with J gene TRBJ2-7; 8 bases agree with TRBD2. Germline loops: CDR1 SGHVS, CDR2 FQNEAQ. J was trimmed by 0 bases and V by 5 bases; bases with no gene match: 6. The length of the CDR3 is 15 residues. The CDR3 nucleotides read TGTGCCAGCAGCCCACTAGCGGTAAGCTCCTACGAGCAGTACTTC. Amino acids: CASSPLAVSSYEQYF.

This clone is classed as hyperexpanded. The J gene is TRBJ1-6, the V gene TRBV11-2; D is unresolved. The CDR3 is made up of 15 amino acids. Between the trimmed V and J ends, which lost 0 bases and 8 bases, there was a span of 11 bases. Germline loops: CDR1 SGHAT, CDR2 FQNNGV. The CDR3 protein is CASSLDGGGDSPLHF. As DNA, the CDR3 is TGTGCCAGCAGCTTAGACGGAGGTGGGGATTCACCCCTCCACTTT.

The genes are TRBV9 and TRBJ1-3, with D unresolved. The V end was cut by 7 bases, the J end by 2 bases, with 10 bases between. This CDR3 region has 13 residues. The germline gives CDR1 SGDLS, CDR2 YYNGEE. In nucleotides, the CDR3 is TGTGCCAGCTCCGCACAGCCTGGAAACACCATATATTTT. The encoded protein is CASSAQPGNTIYF.

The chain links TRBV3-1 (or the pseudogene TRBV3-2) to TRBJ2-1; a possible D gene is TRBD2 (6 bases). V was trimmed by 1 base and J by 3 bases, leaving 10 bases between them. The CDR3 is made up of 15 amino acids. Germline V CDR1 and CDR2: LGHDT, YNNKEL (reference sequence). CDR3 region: CASSQAPAGYNEQFF. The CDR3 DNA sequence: TGTGCCAGCAGCCAAGCTCCAGCGGGCTACAATGAGCAGTTCTTC.

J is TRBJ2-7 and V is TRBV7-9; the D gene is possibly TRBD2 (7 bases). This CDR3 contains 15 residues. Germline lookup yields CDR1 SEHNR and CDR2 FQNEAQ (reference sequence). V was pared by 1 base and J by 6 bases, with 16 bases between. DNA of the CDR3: TGTGCCAGCAGCTTAGGCGGAGGGGGGGGTTCCGAGCAGTACTTC. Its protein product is CASSLGGGGGSEQYF.

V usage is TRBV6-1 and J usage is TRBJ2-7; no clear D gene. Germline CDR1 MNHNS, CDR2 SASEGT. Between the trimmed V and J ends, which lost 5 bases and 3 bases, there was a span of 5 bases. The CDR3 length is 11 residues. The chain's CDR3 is CASSPRYEQYF. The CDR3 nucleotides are TGTGCCAGCAGTCCTCGCTACGAGCAGTACTTC.

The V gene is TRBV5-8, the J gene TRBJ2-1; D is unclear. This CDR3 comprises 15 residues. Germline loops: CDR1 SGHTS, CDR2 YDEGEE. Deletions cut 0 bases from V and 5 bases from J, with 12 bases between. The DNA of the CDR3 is TGTGCCAGCAGCTTGGGGTTTGTGACTGACAATGAGCAGTTCTTC. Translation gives CASSLGFVTDNEQFF.

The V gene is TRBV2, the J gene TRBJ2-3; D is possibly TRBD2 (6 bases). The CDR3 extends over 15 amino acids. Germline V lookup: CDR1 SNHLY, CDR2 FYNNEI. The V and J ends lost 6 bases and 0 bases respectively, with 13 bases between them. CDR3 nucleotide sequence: TGTGCCAGCAGGGAGAGGGGACTTAGCACAGATACGCAGTATTTT. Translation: CASRERGLSTDTQYF.

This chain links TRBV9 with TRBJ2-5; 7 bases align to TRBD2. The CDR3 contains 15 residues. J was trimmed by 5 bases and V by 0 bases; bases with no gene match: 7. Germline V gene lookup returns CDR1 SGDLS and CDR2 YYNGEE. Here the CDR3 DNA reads TGTGCCAGCAGCGTAGGGATCGGGGAGGGGGAGACCCAGTACTTC. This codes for CASSVGIGEGETQYF.

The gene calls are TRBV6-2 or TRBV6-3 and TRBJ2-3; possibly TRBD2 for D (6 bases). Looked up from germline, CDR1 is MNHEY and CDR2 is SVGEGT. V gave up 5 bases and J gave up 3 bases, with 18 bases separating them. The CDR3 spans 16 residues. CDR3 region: CASSPPPGEGTDTQYF. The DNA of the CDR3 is TGTGCCAGCAGTCCCCCCCCGGGGGAAGGAACAGATACGCAGTATTTT.

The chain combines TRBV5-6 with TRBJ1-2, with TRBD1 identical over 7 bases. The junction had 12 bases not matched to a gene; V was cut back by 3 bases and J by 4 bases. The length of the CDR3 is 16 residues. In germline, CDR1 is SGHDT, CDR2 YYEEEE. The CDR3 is CASSSNSRGWGYGYTF. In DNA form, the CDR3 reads TGTGCCAGCAGCTCAAACTCCAGGGGGTGGGGCTATGGCTACACCTTC.

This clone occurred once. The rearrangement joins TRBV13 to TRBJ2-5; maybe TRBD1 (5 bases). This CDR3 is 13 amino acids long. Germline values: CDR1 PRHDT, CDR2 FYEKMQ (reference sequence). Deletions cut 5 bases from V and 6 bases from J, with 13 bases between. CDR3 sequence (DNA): TGTGCCAGCAGCGCAGGGTATCTGAAGACCCAGTACTTC. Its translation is CASSAGYLKTQYF. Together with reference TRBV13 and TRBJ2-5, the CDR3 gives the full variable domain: AAGVIQSPRHLIKEKRETATLKCYPIPRHDTVYWYQQGPGQDPQFLISFYEKMQSDKGSIPDRFSAQQFSDYHSELNMSSLELGDSALYFCASSAGYLKTQYFGPGTRLLVL.

CDR3 sequence: CSVEDQSGGAGYTF. CDR3 DNA: TGCAGCGTTGAAGATCAGTCCGGGGGCGCGGGCTACACCTTC. The chain has TRBV29-1 and TRBJ1-2; a possible D gene is TRBD1 (6 bases). Between the trimmed V and J ends, which lost 0 bases and 8 bases, there was a span of 16 bases. CDR3 length: 14 amino acids. Germline V gene lookup returns CDR1 SQVTM and CDR2 ANQGSEA.

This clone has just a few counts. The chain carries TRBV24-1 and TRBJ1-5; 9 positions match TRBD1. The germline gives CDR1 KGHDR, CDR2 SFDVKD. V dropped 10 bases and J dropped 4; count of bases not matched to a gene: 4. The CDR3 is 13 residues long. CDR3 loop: CATKGTGNQPQHF. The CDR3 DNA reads TGTGCCACTAAAGGGACAGGGAATCAGCCCCAGCATTTT.

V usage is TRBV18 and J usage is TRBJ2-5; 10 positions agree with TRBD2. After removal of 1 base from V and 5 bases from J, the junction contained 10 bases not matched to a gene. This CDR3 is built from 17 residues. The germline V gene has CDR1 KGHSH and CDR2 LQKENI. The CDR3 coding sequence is TGTGCCAGCTCACCACGACCAGCGGGGGGGAATCGGGAGACCCAGTACTTC. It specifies CASSPRPAGGNRETQYF.

The CDR3 DNA follows: TGTGCCAGCAGCCACCCCGACGCGGGACAGGGAAACGAGTATGAAAAACTGTTTTTT. It encodes CASSHPDAGQGNEYEKLFF. The chain links TRBV7-6 to TRBJ1-4, with 9 nucleotides matching TRBD1. Trimming at V came to 5 bases and at J to 6 bases, leaving 19 bases not matched to a gene. From germline, CDR1 is SGHVS and CDR2 FNYEAQ. CDR3 size: 19 residues.

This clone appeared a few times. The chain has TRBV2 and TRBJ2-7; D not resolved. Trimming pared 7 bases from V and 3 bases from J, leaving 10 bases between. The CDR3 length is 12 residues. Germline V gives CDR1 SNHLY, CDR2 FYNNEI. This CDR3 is CASMGQFYEQYF. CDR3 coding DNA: TGTGCCAGCATGGGCCAGTTCTACGAGCAGTACTTC.

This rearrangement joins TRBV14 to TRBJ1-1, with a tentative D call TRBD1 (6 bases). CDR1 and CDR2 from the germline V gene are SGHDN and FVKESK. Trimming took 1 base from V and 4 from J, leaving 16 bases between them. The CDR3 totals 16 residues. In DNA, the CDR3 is TGTGCCAGCAGCCAAGTTGGGGGGCCGGGGAGCACTGAAGCTTTCTTT. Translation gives CASSQVGGPGSTEAFF.

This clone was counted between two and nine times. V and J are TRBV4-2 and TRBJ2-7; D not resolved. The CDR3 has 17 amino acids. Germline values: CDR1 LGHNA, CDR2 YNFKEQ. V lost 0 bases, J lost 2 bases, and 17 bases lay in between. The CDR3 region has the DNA TGTGCCAGCAGCCAAGATTGGGGAAGCGCGAGACCCTACGAGCAGTACTTC. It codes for CASSQDWGSARPYEQYF.

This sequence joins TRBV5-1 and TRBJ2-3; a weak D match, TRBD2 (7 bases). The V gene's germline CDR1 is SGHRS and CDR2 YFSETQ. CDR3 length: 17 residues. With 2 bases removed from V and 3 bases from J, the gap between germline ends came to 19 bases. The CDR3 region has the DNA TGCGCCAGCAGCTTAGGGGGGGATGCGATTGTAACAGATACGCAGTATTTT. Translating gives CASSLGGDAIVTDTQYF.

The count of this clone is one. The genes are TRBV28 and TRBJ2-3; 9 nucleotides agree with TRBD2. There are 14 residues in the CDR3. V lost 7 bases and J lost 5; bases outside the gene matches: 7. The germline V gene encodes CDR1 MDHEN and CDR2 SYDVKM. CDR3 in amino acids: CASMASGKIDTQYF. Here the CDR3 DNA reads TGTGCCAGCATGGCTAGCGGGAAAATAGATACGCAGTATTTT.

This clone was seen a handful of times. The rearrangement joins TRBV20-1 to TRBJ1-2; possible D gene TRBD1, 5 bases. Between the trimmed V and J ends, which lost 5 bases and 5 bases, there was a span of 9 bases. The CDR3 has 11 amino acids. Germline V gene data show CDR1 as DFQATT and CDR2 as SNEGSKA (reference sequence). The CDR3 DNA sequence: TGCAGTGCTGACGGGGGGTATGGCTACACCTTC. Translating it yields CSADGGYGYTF.